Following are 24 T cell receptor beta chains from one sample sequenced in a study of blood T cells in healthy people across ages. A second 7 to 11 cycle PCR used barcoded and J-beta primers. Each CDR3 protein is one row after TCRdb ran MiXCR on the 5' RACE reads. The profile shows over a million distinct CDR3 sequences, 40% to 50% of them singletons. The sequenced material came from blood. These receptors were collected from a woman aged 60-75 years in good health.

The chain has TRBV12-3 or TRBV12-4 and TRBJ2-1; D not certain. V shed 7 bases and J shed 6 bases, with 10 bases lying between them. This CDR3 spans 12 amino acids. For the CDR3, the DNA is TGTGCCAGCAAACTATCCGCCAATGAGCAGTTCTTC. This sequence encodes CASKLSANEQFF.

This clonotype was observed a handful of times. The CDR3 loop is CASRDSGDTQYF. Written as DNA, the CDR3 is TGCGCCAGCAGGGACAGCGGAGATACGCAGTATTTT. The rearrangement joins TRBV10-1 to TRBJ2-3; maybe TRBD1 (6 bases). The CDR3 extends over 12 amino acids. V lost 6 bases and J lost 5, with 9 bases in between. Looked up from germline, CDR1 is WNHNN and CDR2 is SYGVQD (reference sequence).

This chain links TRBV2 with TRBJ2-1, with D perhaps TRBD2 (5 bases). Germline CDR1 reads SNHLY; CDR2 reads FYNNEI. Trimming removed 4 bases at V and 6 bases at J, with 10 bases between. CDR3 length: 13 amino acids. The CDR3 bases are TGTGCCAGCAGTGTCCTCCGGGGCAATGAGCAGTTCTTC. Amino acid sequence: CASSVLRGNEQFF.

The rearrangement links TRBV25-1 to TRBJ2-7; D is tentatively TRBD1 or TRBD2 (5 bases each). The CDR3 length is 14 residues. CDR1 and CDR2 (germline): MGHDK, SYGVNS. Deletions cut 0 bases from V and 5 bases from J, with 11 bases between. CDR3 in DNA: TGTGCCAGCAGTGAATATCCAGGGAGCAACGAGCAGTACTTC. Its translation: CASSEYPGSNEQYF.

DNA for the CDR3: TGCAGCGTTGAGGGACGGAACACTGAAGCTTTCTTT. This sequence encodes CSVEGRNTEAFF. This sequence joins TRBV29-1 and TRBJ1-1, with D tentatively TRBD1 (5 bases). V was clipped by 3 bases and J by 1 base, with 6 bases between them. There are 12 residues in the CDR3. Germline loops: CDR1 SQVTM, CDR2 ANQGSEA.

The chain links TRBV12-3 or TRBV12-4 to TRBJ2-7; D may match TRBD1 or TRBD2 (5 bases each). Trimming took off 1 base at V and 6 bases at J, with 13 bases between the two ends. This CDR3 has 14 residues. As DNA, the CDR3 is TGTGCCAGCAGTTTAGTGGTATCGGGGCTCGAGCAGTACTTC. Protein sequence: CASSLVVSGLEQYF.

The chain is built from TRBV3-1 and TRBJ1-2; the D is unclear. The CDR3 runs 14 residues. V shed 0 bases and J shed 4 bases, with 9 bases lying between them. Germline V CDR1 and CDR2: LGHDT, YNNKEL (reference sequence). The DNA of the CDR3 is TGTGCCAGCAGCCAAGACGCAGGCTTCTATGGCTACACCTTC. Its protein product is CASSQDAGFYGYTF.

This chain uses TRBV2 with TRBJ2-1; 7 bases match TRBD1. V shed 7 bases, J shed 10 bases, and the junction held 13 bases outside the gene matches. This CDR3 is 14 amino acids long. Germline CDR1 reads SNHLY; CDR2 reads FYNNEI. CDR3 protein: CASTGGQAGYEQFF. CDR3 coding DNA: TGTGCCAGCACGGGCGGACAGGCCGGTTACGAGCAGTTCTTC.

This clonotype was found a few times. The CDR3 spells CSARSPLQGTWETQYF. The CDR3 nucleotides read TGCAGTGCCCGCTCCCCGCTACAGGGGACGTGGGAGACCCAGTACTTC. The rearrangement links TRBV20-1 to TRBJ2-5, with 7 bases identical to TRBD1. Per the germline V gene, CDR1 is DFQATT and CDR2 is SNEGSKA (reference sequence). The CDR3 is 16 residues long. The V and J ends lost 6 bases and 5 bases, in that order; junction bases with no gene match: 18.

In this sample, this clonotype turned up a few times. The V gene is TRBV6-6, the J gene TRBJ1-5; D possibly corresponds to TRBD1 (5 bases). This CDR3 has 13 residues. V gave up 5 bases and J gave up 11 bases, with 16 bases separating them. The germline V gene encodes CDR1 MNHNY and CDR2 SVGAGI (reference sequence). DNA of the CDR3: TGTGCCAGCAGTACTTCCAGGGAGGGTGCCCAGCATTTT. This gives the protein CASSTSREGAQHF.

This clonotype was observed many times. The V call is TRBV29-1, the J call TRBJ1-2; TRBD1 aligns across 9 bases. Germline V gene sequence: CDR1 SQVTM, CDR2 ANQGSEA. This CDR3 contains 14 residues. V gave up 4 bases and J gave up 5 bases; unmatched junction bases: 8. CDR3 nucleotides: TGCAGCGTTGGAGGCGGGACAGGGATATATGGCTACACCTTC. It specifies CSVGGGTGIYGYTF. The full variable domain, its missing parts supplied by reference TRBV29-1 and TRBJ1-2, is SAVISQKPSRDICQRGTSLTIQCQVDSQVTMMFWYRQQPGQSLTLIATANQGSEATYESGFVIDKFPISRPNLTFSTLTVSNMSPEDSSIYLCSVGGGTGIYGYTFGSGTRLTVV.

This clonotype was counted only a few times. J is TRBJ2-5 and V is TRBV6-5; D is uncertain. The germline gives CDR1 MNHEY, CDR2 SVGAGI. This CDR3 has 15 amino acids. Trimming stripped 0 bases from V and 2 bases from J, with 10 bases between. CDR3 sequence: CASSYSWSEQETQYF. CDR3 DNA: TGTGCCAGCAGTTACTCGTGGTCAGAACAAGAGACCCAGTACTTC.

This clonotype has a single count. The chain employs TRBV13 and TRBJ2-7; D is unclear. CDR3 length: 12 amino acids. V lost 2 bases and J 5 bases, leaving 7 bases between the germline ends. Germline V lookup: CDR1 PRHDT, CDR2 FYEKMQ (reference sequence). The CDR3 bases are TGTGCCAGCAGCTTACAGTCGAACGAGCAGTACTTC. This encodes CASSLQSNEQYF.

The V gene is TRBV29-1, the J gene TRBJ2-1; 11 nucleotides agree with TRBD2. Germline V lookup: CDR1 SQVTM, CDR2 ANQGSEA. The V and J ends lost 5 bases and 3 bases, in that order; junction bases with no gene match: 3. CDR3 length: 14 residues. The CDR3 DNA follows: TGCAGCGTTTTAGGGACTAGCGGCTACAATGAGCAGTTCTTC. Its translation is CSVLGTSGYNEQFF.

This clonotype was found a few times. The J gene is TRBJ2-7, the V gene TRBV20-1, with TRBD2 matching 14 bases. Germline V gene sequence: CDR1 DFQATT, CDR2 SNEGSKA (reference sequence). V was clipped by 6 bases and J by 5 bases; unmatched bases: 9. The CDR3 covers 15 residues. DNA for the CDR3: TGCAGTGCCCGGGGGACTAGCGGGAGAATCGACGAGCAGTACTTC. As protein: CSARGTSGRIDEQYF.

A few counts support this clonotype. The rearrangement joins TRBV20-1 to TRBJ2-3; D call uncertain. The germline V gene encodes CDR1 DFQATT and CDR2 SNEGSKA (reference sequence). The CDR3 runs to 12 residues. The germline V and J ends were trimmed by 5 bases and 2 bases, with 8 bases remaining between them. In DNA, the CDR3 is TGCAGTGCTCTCCCCACCACAGATACGCAGTATTTT. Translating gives CSALPTTDTQYF.

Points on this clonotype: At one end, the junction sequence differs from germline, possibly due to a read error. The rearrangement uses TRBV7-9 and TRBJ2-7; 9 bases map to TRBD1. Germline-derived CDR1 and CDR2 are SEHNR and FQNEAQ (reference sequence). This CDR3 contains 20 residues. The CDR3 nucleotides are TGTGCCAGTAGCTTCGGCACCGCCGGGACAGGGAAGACTAGGCACTACGAGCAGTACTTC. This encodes CASSFGTAGTGKTRHYEQYF.

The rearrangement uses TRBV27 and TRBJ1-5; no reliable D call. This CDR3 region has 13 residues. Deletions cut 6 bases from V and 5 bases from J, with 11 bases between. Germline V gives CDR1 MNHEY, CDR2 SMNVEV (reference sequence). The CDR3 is CASRRRTDQPQHF. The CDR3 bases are TGTGCCAGCAGACGACGCACCGATCAGCCCCAGCATTTT.

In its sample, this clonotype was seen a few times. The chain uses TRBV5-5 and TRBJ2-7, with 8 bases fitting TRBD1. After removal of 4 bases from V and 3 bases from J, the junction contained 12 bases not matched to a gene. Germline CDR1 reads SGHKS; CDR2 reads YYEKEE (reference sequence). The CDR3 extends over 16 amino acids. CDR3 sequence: CASSHLAGTGDYEQYF. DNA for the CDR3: TGTGCCAGCAGCCACCTGGCCGGGACAGGAGACTACGAGCAGTACTTC.

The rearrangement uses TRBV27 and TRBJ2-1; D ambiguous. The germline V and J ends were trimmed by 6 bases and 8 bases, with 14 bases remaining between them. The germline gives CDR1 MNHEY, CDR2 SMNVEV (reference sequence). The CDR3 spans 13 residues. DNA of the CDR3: TGTGCCAGCAGAGTGTGGGATGGCCATGAGCAGTTCTTC. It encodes CASRVWDGHEQFF.

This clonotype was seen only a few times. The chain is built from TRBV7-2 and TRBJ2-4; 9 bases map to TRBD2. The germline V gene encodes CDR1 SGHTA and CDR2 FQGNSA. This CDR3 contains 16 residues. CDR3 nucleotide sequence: TGTGGGGGTATGAAGACTAGCGGCACCTGGGGGGACATTCAGTACTTC. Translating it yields CGGMKTSGTWGDIQYF. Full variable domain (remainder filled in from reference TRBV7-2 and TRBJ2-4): GAGVSQSPSNKVTEKGKDVELRCDPISGHTALYWYRQSLGQGLEFLIYFQGNSAPDKSGLPSDRFSAERTGGSVSTLTIQRTQQEDSAVYLCGGMKTSGTWGDIQYFGAGTRLSVL.

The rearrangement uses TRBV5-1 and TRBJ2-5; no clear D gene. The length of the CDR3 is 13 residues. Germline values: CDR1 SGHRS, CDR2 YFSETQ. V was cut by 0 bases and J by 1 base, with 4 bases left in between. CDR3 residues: CASSLGFQETQYF. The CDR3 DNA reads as TGCGCCAGCAGCTTGGGATTCCAAGAGACCCAGTACTTC.

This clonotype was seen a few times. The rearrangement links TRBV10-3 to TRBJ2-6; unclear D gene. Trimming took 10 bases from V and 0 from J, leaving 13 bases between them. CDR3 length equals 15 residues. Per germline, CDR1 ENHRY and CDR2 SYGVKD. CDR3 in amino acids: CATYPPSSGANVLTF. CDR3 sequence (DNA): TGTGCCACCTATCCCCCAAGCTCTGGGGCCAACGTCCTGACTTTC.

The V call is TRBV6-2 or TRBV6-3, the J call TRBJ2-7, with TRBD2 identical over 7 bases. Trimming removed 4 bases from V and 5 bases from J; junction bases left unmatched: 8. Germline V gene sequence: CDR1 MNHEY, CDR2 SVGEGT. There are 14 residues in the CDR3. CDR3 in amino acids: CASSFAGESHEQYF. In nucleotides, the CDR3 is TGTGCCAGCAGTTTCGCGGGAGAGTCCCACGAGCAGTACTTC.